This T cell receptor (beta chain) was documented in a study of T cell clonotyping in hematopoietic cell transplantation. As for time point: recipient sample about 28 days before transplant, after cytoreduction. CDR3 length: 15 amino acids. V shed 4 bases and J 6 bases; nucleotides not matched to a gene: 10. CDR1 is SNHLY, CDR2 FYNNEI, per germline. TCRdb's table, derived via immunoSEQ multiplex PCR, lists solely in-frame clones and lacks some. The sample shows 3,500 or so clones, approximately 96% of them seen only once. This clone was observed a single time. The source is a woman aged 45-65 years with chronic myeloid leukemia. Some clones in this sample may be carry-over from other donors' samples. V gene TRBV2 combines with J gene TRBJ2-3; 7 bases line up with TRBD1. Source: peripheral blood mononuclear cells, taken before stem cell transplant. CDR3 sequence reads: CASSVTGMGPDTQYF. The DNA for the CDR3 is TGTGCCAGCAGTGTGACAGGGATGGGGCCGGATACGCAGTATTTT.